This entry lists 28 T cell receptor beta chains sequenced from one sample in a study of long-term antiretroviral therapy in people with HIV. They ran version v3.0 of the immunoSEQ assay at survey level. This table comes from immunoSEQ multiplex PCR, and its TCRdb copy is limited to in-frame clones, with some not included. The sample yields approximately 25,000 clones, approximately 83% seen once. The input for sequencing was unsorted PBMCs, taken 1.2 years after starting antiretroviral therapy. The receptors were sampled from a man aged 45-60 years with HIV.

On this clone itself: Within the sample, other DNA sequences also encode this same CDR3. The chain employs TRBV4-1 and TRBJ1-1; a possible D gene is TRBD1 (6 bases). CDR3 length equals 14 residues. Germline CDR1 and CDR2: MGHRA and YSYEKL. V was pared by 5 bases and J by 0 bases, with 10 bases between. CDR3 in DNA: TGCGCCAGCAGCGGACGGACAGTGAACACTGAAGCTTTCTTT. Amino acid sequence: CASSGRTVNTEAFF.

The chain couples TRBV19 to TRBJ2-1; unclear D gene. V lost 7 bases and J lost 4, with 5 bases in between. CDR3 size: 11 residues. Germline CDR1 is LNHDA and CDR2 is SQIVND (reference sequence). This CDR3 is CASKAYNEQFF. The DNA for the CDR3 is TGTGCCAGTAAGGCATACAATGAGCAGTTCTTC.

The V and J genes are TRBV6-4 and TRBJ2-3; TRBD2 matches 12 bases. The CDR3 has 15 amino acids. V dropped 4 bases and J dropped 5; count of bases not matched to a gene: 4. Germline assignment: CDR1 MRHNA and CDR2 SNTAGT. CDR3 sequence (DNA): TGTGCCAGCAGTGGACTAGCGGGGGACCAAGATACGCAGTATTTT. Residues: CASSGLAGDQDTQYF.

The chain couples TRBV28 to TRBJ1-1, with D possibly matching TRBD1 (6 bases). The CDR3 length is 14 residues. Per the germline V gene, CDR1 is MDHEN and CDR2 is SYDVKM. Between the trimmed V and J ends, which lost 5 bases and 3 bases, there was a span of 13 bases. The CDR3 protein is CASSIQGGYTEAFF. DNA of the CDR3: TGTGCCAGCAGTATACAGGGTGGGTACACTGAAGCTTTCTTT.

V gene TRBV15 combines with J gene TRBJ1-3, with no clear D. The CDR3 loop spans 14 amino acids. CDR1 LNHNV and CDR2 YYDKDF come from the germline V gene (reference sequence). Between the trimmed V and J ends, which lost 8 bases and 2 bases, there was a span of 13 bases. The CDR3 DNA reads as TGTGCCACCGCCAACCGAGGGACTGGAAACACCATATATTTT. Encoded protein: CATANRGTGNTIYF.

The chain uses TRBV5-1 and TRBJ2-1; 8 bases agree with TRBD2. Germline values: CDR1 SGHRS, CDR2 YFSETQ. With V trimmed by 8 bases and J by 5 bases, 3 bases remained unmatched. The CDR3 is made up of 12 amino acids. In DNA form, the CDR3 reads TGCGCCAGTCGCGGGGGGCACAATGAGCAGTTCTTC. It encodes CASRGGHNEQFF. The variable domain in full, with the rest retrieved from reference TRBV5-1 and TRBJ2-1, is KAGVTQTPRYLIKTRGQQVTLSCSPISGHRSVSWYQQTPGQGLQFLFEYFSETQRNKGNFPGRFSGRQFSNSRSEMNVSTLELGDSALYLCASRGGHNEQFFGPGTRLTVL.

The chain employs TRBV4-3 and TRBJ2-2, with TRBD2 matching 7 bases. CDR1 is LGHNA, CDR2 YSLEER, per germline. The CDR3 has 14 amino acids. V trimming: 2 bases; J trimming: 4 bases; junction bases outside the gene matches: 1. CDR3 sequence (DNA): TGCGCCAGCAGCCAATGGGGGGGCACCGGGGAGCTGTTTTTT. Translation gives CASSQWGGTGELFF.

This clone appeared a few times. The chain carries TRBV7-3 and TRBJ1-1; D perhaps matches TRBD1 (6 bases). The CDR3 has 13 residues. Trimming took 3 bases from V and 1 from J, leaving 6 bases between them. CDR1 and CDR2 from the germline V gene are SGHTA and FQGTGA. The CDR3 reads CASSLGQNTEAFF. CDR3 coding DNA: TGTGCCAGCAGCTTGGGACAGAACACTGAAGCTTTCTTT.

The rearrangement uses TRBV30 and TRBJ1-2; possibly TRBD1 for D (6 bases). V lost 5 bases and J lost 5, with 21 bases in between. CDR3 length: 15 amino acids. CDR1 GTSNPN and CDR2 SVGIG come from the germline V gene (reference sequence). CDR3 bases: TGTGCCTGGTTGACAGGTCAGTGGCGGGAGTATGGCTACACCTTC. Translation: CAWLTGQWREYGYTF.

The count of this clone is one. Germline is not matched at one junction end, which may reflect a read error. The V and J genes are TRBV10-2 and TRBJ2-3; D ambiguous. Germline CDR1 and CDR2: WSHSY and SAAADI. The CDR3 is 12 residues long. CDR3 in amino acids: CASSPVQSPVLF. As DNA, the CDR3 is TGCGCCAGCAGTCCGGTTCAGAGCCCGGTCCTTTTT.

The chain links TRBV6-6 to TRBJ2-7; 7 nucleotides align to TRBD2. After removal of 0 bases from V and 1 base from J, the junction contained 6 bases not matched to a gene. The V gene's germline CDR1 is MNHNY and CDR2 SVGAGI (reference sequence). This CDR3 is 16 amino acids long. The CDR3 DNA reads TGTGCCAGCAGTTACTCGCTCGGTAGCGGGTCCTACGAGCAGTACTTC. This encodes CASSYSLGSGSYEQYF.

This chain links TRBV27 with TRBJ2-2, with TRBD2 matching over 8 bases. Trimming at V came to 2 bases and at J to 4 bases, leaving 6 bases not matched to a gene. The CDR3 runs to 16 residues. The V gene's germline CDR1 is MNHEY and CDR2 SMNVEV (reference sequence). CDR3 in amino acids: CASSLGGLGFTGELFF. CDR3 nucleotide sequence: TGTGCCAGCAGTTTAGGGGGACTAGGGTTCACCGGGGAGCTGTTTTTT.

V gene TRBV2 combines with J gene TRBJ2-3; the D is unclear. The germline V gene has CDR1 SNHLY and CDR2 FYNNEI. The CDR3 runs 15 residues. V lost 1 base and J 8 bases, leaving 16 bases between the germline ends. The DNA for the CDR3 is TGTGCCAGCAGTGAAGGCCGGACCCGGTTTAGTACGCAGTATTTT. Amino acids: CASSEGRTRFSTQYF.

The chain has TRBV7-9 and TRBJ1-1, with D possibly being TRBD1 (6 bases). The germline V gene encodes CDR1 SEHNR and CDR2 FQNEAQ (reference sequence). Trimming stripped 5 bases from V and 4 bases from J, with 17 bases between. This CDR3 spans 15 amino acids. In DNA form, the CDR3 reads TGTGCCAGCAGCCCCCGGGGGGGCGGGAGCACTGAAGCTTTCTTT. This gives the protein CASSPRGGGSTEAFF.

The chain links TRBV28 to TRBJ2-5; TRBD2 aligns across 13 bases. This CDR3 region has 15 residues. After removal of 2 bases from V and 5 bases from J, the junction contained 2 bases not matched to a gene. Germline CDR1 reads MDHEN; CDR2 reads SYDVKM. Written as DNA, the CDR3 is TGTGCCAGCAGTTTAGGACTAGCGGGGGTGGAGACCCAGTACTTC. The encoded protein is CASSLGLAGVETQYF.

The chain links TRBV18 to TRBJ2-6, with 7 bases aligning to TRBD2. Germline CDR1 is KGHSH and CDR2 is LQKENI. The CDR3 loop spans 15 amino acids. The V and J ends lost 3 bases and 2 bases, in that order; junction bases with no gene match: 1. CDR3: CASSPGGTGANVLTF. CDR3 DNA sequence: TGTGCCAGCTCACCGGGAGGGACTGGGGCCAACGTCCTGACTTTC. Full variable domain (outside the CDR3, taken from reference TRBV18 and TRBJ2-6): NAGVMQNPRHLVRRRGQEARLRCSPMKGHSHVYWYRQLPEEGLKFMVYLQKENIIDESGMPKERFSAEFPKEGPSILRIQQVVRGDSAAYFCASSPGGTGANVLTFGAGSRLTVL.

The chain recombines TRBV7-9 with TRBJ2-3; TRBD2 matches 7 bases. The CDR3 is made up of 15 amino acids. Germline V gene sequence: CDR1 SEHNR, CDR2 FQNEAQ (reference sequence). J gave up 0 bases and V 3 bases, and 3 bases lay outside the gene matches. CDR3 bases: TGTGCCAGCAGCTTTTGGCGGGGGAGCACAGATACGCAGTATTTT. This translates into CASSFWRGSTDTQYF.

The genes are TRBV7-8 and TRBJ2-3, with D unresolved. V lost 1 base and J 0 bases, leaving 5 bases between the germline ends. CDR3 length equals 14 residues. CDR1 and CDR2 from the germline V gene are SGHVS and FQNEAQ. The CDR3 spells CASSLELSTDTQYF. As DNA, the CDR3 is TGTGCCAGCAGCTTAGAACTGAGCACAGATACGCAGTATTTT.

The rearrangement uses TRBV28 and TRBJ1-4; perhaps TRBD1 as D (5 bases). Germline loops: CDR1 MDHEN, CDR2 SYDVKM. V was pared by 6 bases and J by 8 bases, with 19 bases between. The CDR3 spans 15 residues. The CDR3 loop reads CASSLPGLRSEKLFF. The DNA for the CDR3 is TGTGCCAGCAGCCTCCCGGGACTCAGAAGCGAAAAACTGTTTTTT.

In DNA form, the CDR3 reads TGTGCCAGCTCACCACCGGGGAGAGTCTATGGCTACACCTTC. Protein: CASSPPGRVYGYTF. The chain couples TRBV18 to TRBJ1-2; D gene unclear. Germline loops: CDR1 KGHSH, CDR2 LQKENI. The CDR3 runs 14 residues. V was trimmed by 0 bases and J by 4 bases, leaving 9 bases between them.

This clone occurred once. The chain employs TRBV30 and TRBJ2-1; D may correspond to TRBD1 or TRBD2 (7 bases each). This CDR3 contains 16 residues. Trimming stripped 4 bases from V and 1 base from J, with 17 bases between. Germline CDR1 and CDR2: GTSNPN and SVGIG (reference sequence). The CDR3 nucleotides are TGTGCCTGGACCACCGGGCAGGGGGGGTCCTACAATGAGCAGTTCTTC. The encoded protein is CAWTTGQGGSYNEQFF. Full variable domain (rest looked up from reference TRBV30 and TRBJ2-1): SQTIHQWPATLVQPVGSPLSLECTVEGTSNPNLYWYRQAAGRGLQLLFYSVGIGQISSEVPQNLSASRPQDRQFILSSKKLLLSDSGFYLCAWTTGQGGSYNEQFFGPGTRLTVL.

The chain uses TRBV19 and TRBJ1-2; 8 bases fit TRBD1. CDR1 and CDR2 (germline): LNHDA, SQIVND (reference sequence). The trim removed 7 bases at V and 0 bases at J, leaving 4 bases unmatched. There are 14 residues in the CDR3. This CDR3 reads CASIRTGTNYGYTF. As DNA, the CDR3 is TGTGCCAGTATCCGGACAGGGACTAACTATGGCTACACCTTC.

The sample holds one count of this clone. The chain couples TRBV7-9 to TRBJ2-2; no reliable D call. V was pared by 3 bases and J by 4 bases, with 3 bases between. Germline loops: CDR1 SEHNR, CDR2 FQNEAQ (reference sequence). CDR3 length equals 12 residues. CDR3 sequence (DNA): TGTGCCAGCAGCTTGAGCACCGGGGAGCTGTTTTTT. The encoded protein is CASSLSTGELFF.

J is TRBJ1-1 and V is TRBV28; D not resolved. V lost 8 bases, J lost 11 bases, and 15 bases lay in between. The V gene's germline CDR1 is MDHEN and CDR2 SYDVKM. The CDR3 contains 11 residues. In DNA form, the CDR3 reads TGTGCCAGCTTTGCGGGGAAGTATGCTTTCTTT. Protein product: CASFAGKYAFF.

This chain joins TRBV19 and TRBJ1-1; D remains ambiguous. This CDR3 is built from 14 residues. V lost 2 bases, J lost 5 bases, and 12 bases lay in between. Germline CDR1 and CDR2: LNHDA and SQIVND (reference sequence). This chain's CDR3 is CASSIPRLGTEAFF. The DNA of the CDR3 is TGTGCCAGTAGTATACCCCGGTTGGGAACTGAAGCTTTCTTT.

V is TRBV7-8 and J is TRBJ1-4; D might be TRBD1 (5 bases). Germline V gene sequence: CDR1 SGHVS, CDR2 FQNEAQ. CDR3 length equals 15 residues. Trimming removed 6 bases at V and 4 bases at J, with 15 bases between. The CDR3 DNA reads TGTGCCAGCAGACTAGTATCAGGGCATAATGAAAAACTGTTTTTT. Its translation is CASRLVSGHNEKLFF.

The rearrangement joins TRBV4-1 to TRBJ2-2, with 9 bases that match TRBD2. Unmatched junction bases numbered 9, after V lost 6 bases and J lost 7 bases. The CDR3 covers 15 residues. Germline CDR1 reads MGHRA; CDR2 reads YSYEKL. Here the CDR3 reads CASSLSGTSLGELFF. CDR3 DNA sequence: TGCGCCAGCAGTCTATCCGGGACTAGCCTCGGGGAGCTGTTTTTT.

J is TRBJ1-1 and V is TRBV5-1; D is unresolved. The germline V gene encodes CDR1 SGHRS and CDR2 YFSETQ. The CDR3 consists of 13 residues. V was clipped by 4 bases and J by 1 base, with 8 bases between them. CDR3 in amino acids: CASSGMANTEAFF. CDR3 nucleotide sequence: TGCGCCAGCAGCGGGATGGCGAACACTGAAGCTTTCTTT.